This section outlines one T cell receptor beta chain sequence together with its context. The antigen is unknown. Naive CD8 cells comprised CD45RO-negative, CCR7-positively selected cells, excluding terminally differentiated effector memory CD45RA+ cells. CDR3 length equals 16 residues. Germline CDR1 is WNHNN and CDR2 is SYGVQD (reference sequence). Losses at the gene ends were 6 bases for V and 5 bases for J; bases not matched to a gene: 8. Profiling relied on immunoSEQ multiplex PCR, and the TCRdb table lists in-frame clones only, not all of them. The sample shows more than 2 million clones, around 93% of them seen only once. This entry comes from a study of shared clonotypes between healthy human individuals. Points from the study as a whole: Only blood was sampled; tissue repertoires likely differ. With few donors, the genetic and exposure-history diversity represented was limited. Memory subsets generally showed smaller estimated richness than naive subsets did. Naive CD4 clonotype sharing across a few donors was around 5%.

The receptor was isolated from a man between 18 and 29 years old in good health. Some clones in this sample may be carry-over from other donors' samples. The chain employs TRBV10-1 and TRBJ2-7; TRBD2 matches at 15 bases. The source material was naive CD8+ T cells from PBMCs. CDR3 DNA sequence: TGCGCCAGCAGAGAACCGGGACTAGCGGGAGGTGACGAGCAGTACTTC. This codes for CASREPGLAGGDEQYF.